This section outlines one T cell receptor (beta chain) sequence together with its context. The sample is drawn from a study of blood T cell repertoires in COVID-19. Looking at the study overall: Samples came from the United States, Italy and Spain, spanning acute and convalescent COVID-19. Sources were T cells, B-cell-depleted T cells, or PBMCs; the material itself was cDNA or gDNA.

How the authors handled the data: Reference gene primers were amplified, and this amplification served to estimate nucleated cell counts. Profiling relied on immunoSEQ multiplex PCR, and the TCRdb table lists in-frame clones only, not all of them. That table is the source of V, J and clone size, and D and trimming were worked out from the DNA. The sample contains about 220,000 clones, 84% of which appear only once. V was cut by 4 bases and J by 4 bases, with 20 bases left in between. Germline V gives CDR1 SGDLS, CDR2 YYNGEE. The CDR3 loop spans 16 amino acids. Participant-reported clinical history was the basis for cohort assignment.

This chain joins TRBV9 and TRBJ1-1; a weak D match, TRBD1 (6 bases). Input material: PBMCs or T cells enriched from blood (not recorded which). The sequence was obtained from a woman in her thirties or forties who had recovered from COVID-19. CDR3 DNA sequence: TGTGCCAGCAGCCCTAATGATGGGACATTCTCCACTGAAGCTTTCTTT. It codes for CASSPNDGTFSTEAFF.